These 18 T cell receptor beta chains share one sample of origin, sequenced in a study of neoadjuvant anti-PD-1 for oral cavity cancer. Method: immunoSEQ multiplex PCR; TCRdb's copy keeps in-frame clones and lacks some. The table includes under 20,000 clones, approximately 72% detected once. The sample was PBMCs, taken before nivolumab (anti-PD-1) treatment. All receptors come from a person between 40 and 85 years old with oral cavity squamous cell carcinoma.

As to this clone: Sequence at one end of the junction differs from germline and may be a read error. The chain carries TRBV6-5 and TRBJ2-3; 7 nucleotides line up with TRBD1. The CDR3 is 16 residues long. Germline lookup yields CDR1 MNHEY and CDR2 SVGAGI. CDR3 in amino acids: CASSYYRDSPTDTQYF. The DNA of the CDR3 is TGTGCCAGCAGCTACTACCGGGACAGCCCCACAGATACGCAGTATTTT.

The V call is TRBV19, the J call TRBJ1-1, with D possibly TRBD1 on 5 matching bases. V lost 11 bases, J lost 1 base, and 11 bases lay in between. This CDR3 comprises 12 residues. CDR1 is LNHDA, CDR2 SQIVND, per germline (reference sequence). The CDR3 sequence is CAAGRGNTEAFF. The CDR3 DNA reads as TGTGCCGCGGGGCGGGGGAACACTGAAGCTTTCTTT.

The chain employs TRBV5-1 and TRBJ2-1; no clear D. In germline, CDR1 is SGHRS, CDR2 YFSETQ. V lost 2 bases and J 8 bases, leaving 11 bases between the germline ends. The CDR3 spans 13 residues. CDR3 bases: TGCGCCAGCAGCTTAACCCCCAAAGATGAGCAGTTCTTC. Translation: CASSLTPKDEQFF.

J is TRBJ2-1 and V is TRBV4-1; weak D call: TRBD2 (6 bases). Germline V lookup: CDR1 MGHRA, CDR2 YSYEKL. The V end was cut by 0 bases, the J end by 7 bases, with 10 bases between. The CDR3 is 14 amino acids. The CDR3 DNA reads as TGCGCCAGCAGCCAAGACATGGCGGGGAATGAGCAGTTCTTC. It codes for CASSQDMAGNEQFF.

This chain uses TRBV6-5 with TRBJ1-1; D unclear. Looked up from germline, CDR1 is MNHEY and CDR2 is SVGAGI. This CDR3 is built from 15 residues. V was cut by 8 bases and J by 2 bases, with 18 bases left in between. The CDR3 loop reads CASFTGNSINTEAFF. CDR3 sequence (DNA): TGTGCCAGCTTTACCGGGAACTCAATAAACACTGAAGCTTTCTTT.

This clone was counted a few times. CDR3 nucleotides: TGTGCCAGCAGCCAAGATAGCGCCCACTCCTACGAGCAGTACTTC. It specifies CASSQDSAHSYEQYF. V and J are TRBV14 and TRBJ2-7; D is perhaps TRBD2 (5 bases). V lost 0 bases to trimming and J lost 0 bases, with 9 bases between them. CDR1 and CDR2 (germline): SGHDN, FVKESK. This CDR3 contains 15 residues.

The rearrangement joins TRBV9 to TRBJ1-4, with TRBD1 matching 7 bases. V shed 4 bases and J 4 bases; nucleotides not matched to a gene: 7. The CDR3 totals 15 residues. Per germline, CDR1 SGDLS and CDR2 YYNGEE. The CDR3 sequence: CASSPGQKGNEKLFF. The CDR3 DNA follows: TGTGCCAGCAGCCCGGGACAGAAGGGTAATGAAAAACTGTTTTTT.

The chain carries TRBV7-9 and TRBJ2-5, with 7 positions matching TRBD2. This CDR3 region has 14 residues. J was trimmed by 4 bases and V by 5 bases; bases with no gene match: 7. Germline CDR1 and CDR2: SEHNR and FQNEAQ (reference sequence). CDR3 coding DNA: TGTGCCAGCAGCCCAGGACTAGGAGCAGAGACCCAGTACTTC. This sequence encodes CASSPGLGAETQYF.

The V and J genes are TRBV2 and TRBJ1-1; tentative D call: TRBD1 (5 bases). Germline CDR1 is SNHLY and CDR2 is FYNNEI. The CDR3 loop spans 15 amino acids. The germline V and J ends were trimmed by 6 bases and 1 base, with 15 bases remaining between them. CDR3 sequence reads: CASRLPGAQNTEAFF. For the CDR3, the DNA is TGTGCCAGCAGGCTACCCGGGGCTCAGAACACTGAAGCTTTCTTT.

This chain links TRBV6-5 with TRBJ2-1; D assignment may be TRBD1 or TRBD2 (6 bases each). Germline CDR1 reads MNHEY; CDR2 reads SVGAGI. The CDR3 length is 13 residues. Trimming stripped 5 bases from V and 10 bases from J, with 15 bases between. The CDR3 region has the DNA TGTGCCAGCAGTCCGGGGGCCCCGGGGGAGCAGTTCTTC. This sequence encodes CASSPGAPGEQFF.

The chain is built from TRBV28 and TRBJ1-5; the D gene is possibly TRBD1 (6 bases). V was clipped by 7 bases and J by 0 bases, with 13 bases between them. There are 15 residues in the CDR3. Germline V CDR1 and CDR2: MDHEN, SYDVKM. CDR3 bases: TGTGCCAGCACTAGACAGGTATATAGCAATCAGCCCCAGCATTTT. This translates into CASTRQVYSNQPQHF.

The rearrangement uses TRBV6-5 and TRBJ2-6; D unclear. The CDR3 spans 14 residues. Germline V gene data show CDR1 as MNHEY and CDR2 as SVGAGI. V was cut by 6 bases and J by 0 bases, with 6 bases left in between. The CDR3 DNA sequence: TGTGCCAGCAGCGCGGACTCTGGGGCCAACGTCCTGACTTTC. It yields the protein CASSADSGANVLTF.

CDR3 sequence: CASSLGGLGGYTF. As DNA, the CDR3 is TGTGCCAGCAGCCTAGGCGGGTTAGGTGGCTACACCTTC. V gene TRBV6-6 combines with J gene TRBJ1-2; D unresolved. V lost 6 bases and J lost 7, with 15 bases in between. Germline CDR1 is MNHNY and CDR2 is SVGAGI (reference sequence). The CDR3 extends over 13 amino acids.

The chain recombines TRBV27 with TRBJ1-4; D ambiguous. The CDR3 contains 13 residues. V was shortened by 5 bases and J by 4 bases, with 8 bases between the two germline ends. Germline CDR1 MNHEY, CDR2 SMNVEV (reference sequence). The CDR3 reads CASSDPINEKLFF. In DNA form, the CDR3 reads TGTGCCAGCAGTGATCCCATTAATGAAAAACTGTTTTTT.

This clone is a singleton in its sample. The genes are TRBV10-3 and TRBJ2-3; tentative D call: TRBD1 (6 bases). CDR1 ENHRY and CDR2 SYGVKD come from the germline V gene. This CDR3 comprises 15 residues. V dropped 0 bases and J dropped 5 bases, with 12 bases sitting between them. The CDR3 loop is CAISESQGLRDTQYF. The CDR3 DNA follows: TGTGCCATCAGTGAGTCACAGGGCCTAAGAGATACGCAGTATTTT.

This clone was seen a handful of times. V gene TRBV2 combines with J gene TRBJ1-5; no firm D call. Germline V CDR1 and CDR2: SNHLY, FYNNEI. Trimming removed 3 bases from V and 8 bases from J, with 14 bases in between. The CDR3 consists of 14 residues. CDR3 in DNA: TGTGCCAGCAGTGAGGGTCGGAACGGGGAGCCCCAGCATTTT. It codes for CASSEGRNGEPQHF.

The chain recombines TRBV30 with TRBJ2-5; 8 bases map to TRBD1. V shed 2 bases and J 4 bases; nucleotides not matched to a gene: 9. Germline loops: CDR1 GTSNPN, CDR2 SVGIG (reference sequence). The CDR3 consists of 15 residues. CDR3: CAWSSGQGGRETQYF. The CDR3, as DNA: TGTGCCTGGAGTTCAGGACAGGGTGGCCGAGAGACCCAGTACTTC.

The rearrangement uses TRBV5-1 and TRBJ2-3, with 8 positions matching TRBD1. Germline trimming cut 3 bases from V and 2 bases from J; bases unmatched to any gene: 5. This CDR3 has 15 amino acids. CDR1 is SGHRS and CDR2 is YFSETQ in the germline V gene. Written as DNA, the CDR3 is TGCGCCAGCAGCTCGCCGGGACAGGCCACAGATACGCAGTATTTT. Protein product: CASSSPGQATDTQYF.